These 32 T cell receptor beta chains share one sample of origin, sequenced in a study of T cells after yellow fever vaccination. MiXCR, applied by TCRdb to the 5' RACE reads, yields one record per CDR3 protein. There are approximately 340,000 distinct CDR3 sequences in the sample; 8.7% occur only once, and roughly 18% lies in the top ten. The sample in question was PBMCs, obtained on the day of the first yellow fever vaccination. The source is a man between 18 and 29 years old who received the YFV17D yellow fever vaccine.

In its sample, this clonotype was seen many times. The chain joins TRBV27 to TRBJ1-5; 8 bases agree with TRBD1. The CDR3 extends over 16 amino acids. Germline assignment: CDR1 MNHEY and CDR2 SMNVEV (reference sequence). Trimming removed 6 bases from V and 0 bases from J; junction bases left unmatched: 7. The CDR3 here is CASRSGQVHSNQPQHF. CDR3 in DNA: TGTGCCAGCAGATCGGGACAGGTACATAGCAATCAGCCCCAGCATTTT.

In its sample, this clonotype was seen a few times. The chain couples TRBV7-9 to TRBJ2-5; D remains unclear. The V end was cut by 6 bases, the J end by 2 bases, with 16 bases between. CDR1 and CDR2 from the germline V gene are SEHNR and FQNEAQ (reference sequence). This CDR3 has 15 residues. CDR3 DNA: TGTGCCAGCAGGTTAAGCCTCGTTGGGCAAGAGACCCAGTACTTC. It codes for CASRLSLVGQETQYF.

This clonotype was observed at least ten times. DNA for the CDR3: TGTGCCAGCAGCCTTGCGGGGGGGGAGAACACCGGGGAGCTGTTTTTT. This gives the protein CASSLAGGENTGELFF. This chain links TRBV5-6 with TRBJ2-2; TRBD2 aligns across 9 bases. This CDR3 comprises 16 residues. V was clipped by 4 bases and J by 1 base; unmatched bases: 5. The germline gives CDR1 SGHDT, CDR2 YYEEEE. Together with reference TRBV5-6 and TRBJ2-2, the CDR3 gives the full variable domain: DAGVTQSPTHLIKTRGQQVTLRCSPKSGHDTVSWYQQALGQGPQFIFQYYEEEERQRGNFPDRFSGHQFPNYSSELNVNALLLGDSALYLCASSLAGGENTGELFFGEGSRLTVL.

This clonotype was seen many times. For the CDR3, the DNA is TGTGCCAGCACCACCTCCTACAATGAGCAGTTCTTC. It is translated as CASTTSYNEQFF. This sequence joins TRBV6-2 or TRBV6-3 and TRBJ2-1; D not resolved. Germline CDR1 MNHEY, CDR2 SVGEGT. Trimming cost V 7 bases and J 0 bases, with 4 bases left between them. This CDR3 region has 12 residues.

This clonotype was seen repeatedly, ten times or more. The chain couples TRBV5-4 to TRBJ2-5; D remains unclear. Trimming took 5 bases from V and 0 from J, leaving 8 bases between them. Germline lookup yields CDR1 SGHNT and CDR2 YYREEE (reference sequence). This CDR3 has 13 amino acids. The CDR3 loop is CASSGENQETQYF. Here the CDR3 DNA reads TGTGCCAGCAGTGGAGAGAACCAAGAGACCCAGTACTTC.

The genes are TRBV5-4 and TRBJ2-3; 10 bases fit TRBD1. Germline V gene data show CDR1 as SGHNT and CDR2 as YYREEE (reference sequence). Trimming removed 1 base from V and 4 bases from J; junction bases left unmatched: 3. There are 15 residues in the CDR3. The CDR3, as DNA: TGTGCCAGCAGCTTGCGGACAGGGGGGGCAGATACGCAGTATTTT. Translation gives CASSLRTGGADTQYF.

This clonotype was detected ten times or more. The chain uses TRBV6-1 and TRBJ2-3; no firm D call. The CDR3 covers 15 residues. CDR1 MNHNS and CDR2 SASEGT come from the germline V gene. V was shortened by 3 bases and J by 7 bases, with 17 bases between the two germline ends. This CDR3 is CASSDTGSLRNTQYF. In DNA, the CDR3 is TGTGCCAGCAGTGATACCGGCAGCTTGAGGAATACGCAGTATTTT.

The genes are TRBV6-1 and TRBJ2-7; D ambiguous. From germline, CDR1 is MNHNS and CDR2 SASEGT. The CDR3 length is 11 residues. V shed 6 bases and J shed 6 bases, with 9 bases lying between them. This CDR3 is CASSPRTEQYV. The CDR3 bases are TGTGCCAGCAGCCCTCGGACCGAGCAGTACGTC.

The chain combines TRBV10-3 with TRBJ2-2; D gene ambiguous. Between the trimmed V and J ends, which lost 8 bases and 1 base, there was a span of 11 bases. The CDR3 loop spans 14 amino acids. CDR1 and CDR2 from the germline V gene are ENHRY and SYGVKD. CDR3 protein: CAIAADRNTGELFF. The CDR3 bases are TGTGCCATCGCGGCGGACCGGAACACCGGGGAGCTGTTTTTT.

This clonotype occurred many times. The chain recombines TRBV5-1 with TRBJ2-7; D is possibly TRBD1 (5 bases). From germline, CDR1 is SGHRS and CDR2 YFSETQ. There are 14 residues in the CDR3. V gave up 4 bases and J gave up 2 bases, with 13 bases separating them. The CDR3 is CASSDTGPPYEQYF. The CDR3 DNA follows: TGCGCCAGCAGCGACACAGGTCCTCCCTACGAGCAGTACTTC.

The sample holds a few counts of this clonotype. The chain employs TRBV7-2 and TRBJ2-7, with TRBD2 as a possible D gene (5 bases). The germline V gene has CDR1 SGHTA and CDR2 FQGNSA. V shed 3 bases and J shed 2 bases, with 8 bases lying between them. The length of the CDR3 is 13 residues. CDR3 bases: TGTGCCAGCAGCTTCCCGGGGACCTACGAGCAGTACTTC. Amino acid sequence: CASSFPGTYEQYF.

This clonotype came up a few times. The chain uses TRBV6-5 and TRBJ2-7; D perhaps matches TRBD2 (6 bases). V gave up 6 bases and J gave up 6 bases, with 12 bases separating them. The CDR3 totals 12 residues. Germline CDR1 MNHEY, CDR2 SVGAGI. The CDR3 nucleotides read TGTGCCAGCAGCTGGGTCGGGGGCGAGCAGTACTTC. This translates into CASSWVGGEQYF.

The chain is built from TRBV4-2 and TRBJ1-2; possibly TRBD1 for D (5 bases). CDR1 and CDR2 from the germline V gene are LGHNA and YNFKEQ. Trimming removed 1 base at V and 2 bases at J, with 11 bases between. The CDR3 covers 15 residues. CDR3 in amino acids: CASSQASGGNYGYTF. The CDR3 DNA reads as TGTGCCAGCAGCCAAGCGTCCGGGGGGAACTATGGCTACACCTTC.

This rearrangement joins TRBV18 to TRBJ2-5, with 7 bases aligning to TRBD1. Trimming took 6 bases from V and 5 from J; bases not matched to a gene: 21. The CDR3 runs to 18 residues. Germline V lookup: CDR1 KGHSH, CDR2 LQKENI. In nucleotides, the CDR3 is TGTGCCAGCTCTCCCCGGAACCCGAGACAGGGAAGCTGGGAGACCCAGTACTTC. It encodes CASSPRNPRQGSWETQYF.

There are a few counts of this clonotype. The CDR3 nucleotides read TGTGCCAGCAGAATCAGGGGGATCTCTGGGGCCAACGTCCTGACTTTC. Translated: CASRIRGISGANVLTF. The gene calls are TRBV12-3 or TRBV12-4 and TRBJ2-6; TRBD1 aligns across 7 bases. Trimming cost V 6 bases and J 0 bases; bases outside gene matches: 5. The CDR3 consists of 16 residues.

In its sample, this clonotype was seen a few times. The V gene is TRBV5-1, the J gene TRBJ2-2; D is undetermined. V lost 0 bases to trimming and J lost 3 bases, with 6 bases between them. The CDR3 length is 14 residues. Germline lookup yields CDR1 SGHRS and CDR2 YFSETQ. CDR3 in DNA: TGCGCCAGCAGCTTGGCCACCGACACCGGGGAGCTGTTTTTT. Amino acids: CASSLATDTGELFF. Full variable domain (missing parts from reference TRBV5-1 and TRBJ2-2): KAGVTQTPRYLIKTRGQQVTLSCSPISGHRSVSWYQQTPGQGLQFLFEYFSETQRNKGNFPGRFSGRQFSNSRSEMNVSTLELGDSALYLCASSLATDTGELFFGEGSRLTVL.

With regard to this clonotype: Germline and junction disagree at one end, which may indicate a read error. CDR3 region: CASSLGVLGLGF. The CDR3, as DNA: TGTGCCAGCAGCTTAGGGGTTCTGGGACTGGGCTTT. V usage is TRBV7-2 and J usage is TRBJ1-1; perhaps TRBD1 as D (5 bases). The germline V gene encodes CDR1 SGHTA and CDR2 FQGNSA. The CDR3 extends over 12 amino acids.

This clonotype was recorded many times. The rearrangement uses TRBV14 and TRBJ2-3; D uncertain. The CDR3 is made up of 15 amino acids. Germline values: CDR1 SGHDN, CDR2 FVKESK. V was trimmed by 1 base and J by 1 base, leaving 9 bases between them. As DNA, the CDR3 is TGTGCCAGCAGCCAAGTGGGTAGCCGCACAGATACGCAGTATTTT. Its translation: CASSQVGSRTDTQYF. Full variable domain (rest looked up from reference TRBV14 and TRBJ2-3): EAGVTQFPSHSVIEKGQTVTLRCDPISGHDNLYWYRRVMGKEIKFLLHFVKESKQDESGMPNNRFLAERTGGTYSTLKVQPAELEDSGVYFCASSQVGSRTDTQYFGPGTRLTVL.

This chain connects TRBV15 to TRBJ2-7; D not certain. The CDR3 has 14 residues. Per germline, CDR1 LNHNV and CDR2 YYDKDF (reference sequence). V gave up 1 base and J gave up 0 bases, with 7 bases separating them. The CDR3 DNA sequence: TGTGCCACCAGCAGAGGTTCGAGCTCCTACGAGCAGTACTTC. Its translation is CATSRGSSSYEQYF.

This clonotype was counted only a few times. The genes are TRBV6-1 and TRBJ1-1; 7 bases align to TRBD1. This CDR3 has 15 amino acids. Trimming removed 7 bases from V and 2 bases from J; junction bases left unmatched: 10. Germline CDR1 reads MNHNS; CDR2 reads SASEGT. The CDR3 region has the DNA TGTGCCAGCAATACCGCCGGGACAGCAAACACTGAAGCTTTCTTT. This translates into CASNTAGTANTEAFF.

In its sample, this clonotype was seen many times. The rearrangement uses TRBV5-4 and TRBJ2-1; D is unclear. V shed 2 bases and J shed 1 base, with 10 bases lying between them. Germline CDR1 and CDR2: SGHNT and YYREEE (reference sequence). The length of the CDR3 is 15 residues. The CDR3: CASSLGSSSYNEQFF. The CDR3 region has the DNA TGTGCCAGCAGCTTAGGGTCTTCTTCCTACAATGAGCAGTTCTTC.

In nucleotides, the CDR3 is TGTGCCAGCAGCGCCTATACAGGGACTGGAAACACCATATATTTT. It codes for CASSAYTGTGNTIYF. The V and J genes are TRBV9 and TRBJ1-3; weak D call: TRBD1 (6 bases). The CDR3 spans 15 residues. CDR1 SGDLS and CDR2 YYNGEE come from the germline V gene. Trimming cost V 3 bases and J 2 bases, with 12 bases left between them.

This clonotype was observed many times. The chain carries TRBV6-5 and TRBJ1-1, with a weak D call TRBD1 (5 bases). V shed 6 bases and J shed 1 base, with 15 bases lying between them. Germline loops: CDR1 MNHEY, CDR2 SVGAGI. There are 15 residues in the CDR3. As DNA, the CDR3 is TGTGCCAGCAGATATCACTCCGGGGGGAACACTGAAGCTTTCTTT. Translated, it gives CASRYHSGGNTEAFF.

This clonotype has only a few counts. The rearrangement joins TRBV9 to TRBJ2-2; D is possibly TRBD1 or TRBD2 (6 bases each). This CDR3 is built from 15 residues. V was trimmed by 4 bases and J by 4 bases, leaving 14 bases between them. The germline CDR1 and CDR2 sequences are SGDLS and YYNGEE. The CDR3 region has the DNA TGTGCCAGCAGCACGACCACGGGGGCCACCGGGGAGCTGTTTTTT. Protein product: CASSTTTGATGELFF. The variable domain in full, completed from reference TRBV9 and TRBJ2-2, reads DSGVTQTPKHLITATGQRVTLRCSPRSGDLSVYWYQQSLDQGLQFLIQYYNGEERAKGNILERFSAQQFPDLHSELNLSSLELGDSALYFCASSTTTGATGELFFGEGSRLTVL.

This clonotype has a handful of counts. The chain carries TRBV18 and TRBJ1-2, with D possibly TRBD1 on 5 matching bases. CDR1 and CDR2 from the germline V gene are KGHSH and LQKENI. This CDR3 has 18 residues. Trimming pared 3 bases from V and 2 bases from J, leaving 22 bases between. CDR3 coding DNA: TGTGCCAGCTCACCCCCGTCAGGAAGCCGGCAGGGAAACTATGGCTACACCTTC. It yields the protein CASSPPSGSRQGNYGYTF.

This clonotype came up a few times. The CDR3 nucleotides read TGTGCCACCAGCAGAGATATGGGTATGGGCTACACCTTC. Amino acid sequence: CATSRDMGMGYTF. The V gene is TRBV15, the J gene TRBJ1-2; D gene unclear. This CDR3 is 13 amino acids long. From germline, CDR1 is LNHNV and CDR2 YYDKDF (reference sequence). V shed 0 bases and J shed 8 bases, with 10 bases lying between them.

This chain uses TRBV4-2 with TRBJ2-1, with D possibly matching TRBD2 (5 bases). The CDR3 runs 18 residues. Trimming took off 0 bases at V and 4 bases at J, with 19 bases between the two ends. Germline V gives CDR1 LGHNA, CDR2 YNFKEQ. The CDR3, as DNA: TGTGCCAGCAGCCAAGAGCCCCCTACTAGTGCCCTTTACAATGAGCAGTTCTTC. Its translation is CASSQEPPTSALYNEQFF.

The chain joins TRBV6-2 or TRBV6-3 to TRBJ2-5, with 10 bases that match TRBD2. The CDR3 is 16 amino acids. Germline lookup yields CDR1 MNHEY and CDR2 SVGEGT. With V trimmed by 5 bases and J by 2 bases, 8 bases remained unmatched. The CDR3 coding sequence is TGTGCCAGCAGTCGAGCTAGCGGGGGACCTCAAGAGACCCAGTACTTC. Translation gives CASSRASGGPQETQYF.

This clonotype was counted at least ten times. The genes are TRBV5-4 and TRBJ2-3; 13 bases map to TRBD2. Germline CDR1 reads SGHNT; CDR2 reads YYREEE (reference sequence). This CDR3 contains 16 residues. Germline trimming cut 3 bases from V and 6 bases from J; bases unmatched to any gene: 7. CDR3 protein: CASSSGLAGELDTQYF. In nucleotides, the CDR3 is TGTGCCAGCAGCTCAGGACTAGCGGGGGAGTTGGATACGCAGTATTTT.

This clonotype was counted a few times. The V and J genes are TRBV9 and TRBJ2-1; 8 bases are a match to TRBD2. V gave up 0 bases and J gave up 9 bases; unmatched junction bases: 11. The CDR3 extends over 16 amino acids. Per germline, CDR1 SGDLS and CDR2 YYNGEE. CDR3 sequence: CASSVEASGPPGEQFF. Here the CDR3 DNA reads TGTGCCAGCAGCGTAGAGGCTAGCGGGCCCCCAGGTGAGCAGTTCTTC.

This clonotype showed up many times. The genes are TRBV4-2 and TRBJ2-5; weak D call: TRBD1 (6 bases). V lost 0 bases, J lost 2 bases, and 13 bases lay in between. This CDR3 comprises 16 residues. CDR1 is LGHNA, CDR2 YNFKEQ, per germline. In DNA, the CDR3 is TGTGCCAGCAGCCAAGATGGTGGACAGAAGCAAGAGACCCAGTACTTC. Amino acid sequence: CASSQDGGQKQETQYF.

The rearrangement joins TRBV5-1 to TRBJ1-3; weak D call: TRBD1 (6 bases). The V end was cut by 0 bases, the J end by 2 bases, with 9 bases between. This CDR3 is built from 15 residues. Germline lookup yields CDR1 SGHRS and CDR2 YFSETQ. The CDR3 protein is CASSLGQGPGNTIYF. The CDR3 nucleotides read TGCGCCAGCAGCTTGGGCCAGGGGCCTGGAAACACCATATATTTT.